What follows are 13 T cell receptor beta chains derived from one specimen sequenced in a study of T cell repertoires in cytomegalovirus infection. TCRdb re-analysed the reads in MiXCR, keeping a single row per CDR3 protein. The sample holds about 450,000 distinct CDR3 sequences, roughly a third seen once. The sequencing sample was made of PBMCs. The receptor source for this set is a human donor in good health (CMV status not recorded). Some clones in this sample may be carry-over from other donors' samples.

This clonotype was counted a few times. The CDR3 region is CASLGATGSYGYTF. The CDR3 nucleotides read TGTGCCAGCCTTGGGGCGACAGGATCCTACGGCTACACCTTC. The chain employs TRBV28 and TRBJ1-2, with a weak D call TRBD1 (6 bases). From germline, CDR1 is MDHEN and CDR2 SYDVKM. This CDR3 region has 14 residues. The V gene lost 8 bases and the J gene lost 8 bases, with 21 bases spanning the gap.

About this clonotype itself: Given a much more abundant clone one base away, this may be a read error. The chain carries TRBV2 and TRBJ1-6; 10 bases fit TRBD1. V shed 3 bases and J 9 bases; nucleotides not matched to a gene: 2. The CDR3 runs 14 residues. Germline V CDR1 and CDR2: SNHLY, FYNNEI. The CDR3 loop reads CASSDGTGVSPLHF. For the CDR3, the DNA is TGTGCCAGCAGTGACGGGACAGGGGTTTCACCCCTCCACTTT.

Concerning this clonotype itself: At one of its ends the junction is not consistent with the germline gene, which may arise from a read error. The rearrangement uses TRBV7-6 and TRBJ1-1; TRBD1 agrees at 7 bases. Looked up from germline, CDR1 is SGHVS and CDR2 is FNYEAQ. The CDR3 is 12 residues long. CDR3 coding DNA: TGTGCCATCAGCTTAGGGGGACAGCAAGCTTTCTTT. It translates to CAISLGGQQAFF.

This clonotype was seen more than once but under ten times. The V and J genes are TRBV14 and TRBJ2-1; D could derive from TRBD1 or TRBD2 (5 bases each). The CDR3 runs 15 residues. CDR1 and CDR2 (germline): SGHDN, FVKESK. Trimming shortened V by 4 bases and J by 3 bases, and 13 bases separated the two germline ends. CDR3 amino acids: CASSPPGSRYNEQFF. DNA for the CDR3: TGTGCCAGCAGCCCTCCAGGGAGTCGCTACAATGAGCAGTTCTTC.

The table lists this clonotype with many counts. This chain joins TRBV7-9 and TRBJ1-5; TRBD1 is a possible D gene (6 bases). Germline CDR1 and CDR2: SEHNR and FQNEAQ (reference sequence). The V and J ends lost 5 bases and 6 bases respectively, with 17 bases between them. This CDR3 is built from 15 residues. CDR3 nucleotide sequence: TGTGCCAGCAGCGAGGGCACAGGGCTTCTTCAGCCCCAGCATTTT. Amino acids: CASSEGTGLLQPQHF.

The gene calls are TRBV14 and TRBJ2-2; D may match TRBD1 or TRBD2 (6 bases each). The CDR3 extends over 15 amino acids. CDR1 and CDR2 from the germline V gene are SGHDN and FVKESK. Trimming took 3 bases from V and 3 from J, leaving 11 bases between them. The CDR3 sequence: CASSQEGVYTGELFF. The DNA of the CDR3 is TGTGCCAGCAGCCAGGAGGGGGTATACACCGGGGAGCTGTTTTTT.

This clonotype has at least ten counts. The rearrangement joins TRBV7-2 to TRBJ1-1; 9 bases are a match to TRBD1. V shed 4 bases, J shed 5 bases, and the junction held 14 bases outside the gene matches. Germline loops: CDR1 SGHTA, CDR2 FQGNSA. The CDR3 has 17 amino acids. Here the CDR3 reads CASSYNPLQTGGTEAFF. CDR3 DNA sequence: TGTGCCAGCAGCTACAACCCGCTCCAGACAGGGGGAACTGAAGCTTTCTTT.

This clonotype was counted at least ten times. The chain uses TRBV7-2 and TRBJ1-4; D is undetermined. CDR3 length: 15 residues. Trimming removed 1 base from V and 3 bases from J, with 9 bases in between. CDR1 is SGHTA, CDR2 FQGNSA, per germline. The CDR3 reads CASSLGQIANEKLFF. The CDR3 nucleotides read TGTGCCAGCAGCTTAGGGCAGATCGCTAATGAAAAACTGTTTTTT.

In its sample, this clonotype was seen a few times. The chain couples TRBV19 to TRBJ2-1, with D unresolved. The CDR3 sequence is 13 residues long. The V gene lost 2 bases and the J gene lost 5 bases, with 7 bases spanning the gap. Germline V CDR1 and CDR2: LNHDA, SQIVND (reference sequence). For the CDR3, the DNA is TGTGCCAGTAGTATAAACTGGGACAATGAGCAGTTCTTC. Amino acids: CASSINWDNEQFF.

This clonotype was seen at least ten times. This chain links TRBV6-5 with TRBJ2-7; TRBD2 agrees at 8 bases. The length of the CDR3 is 16 residues. The trim removed 0 bases at V and 2 bases at J, leaving 6 bases unmatched. CDR1 and CDR2 (germline): MNHEY, SVGAGI. Here the CDR3 DNA reads TGTGCCAGCAGTTACTCGACGGGCGGGGGGACCTACGAGCAGTACTTC. Amino acid sequence: CASSYSTGGGTYEQYF.

This chain uses TRBV2 with TRBJ2-5, with TRBD1 as a possible D gene (6 bases). Germline CDR1 and CDR2: SNHLY and FYNNEI. The CDR3 runs to 12 residues. Deletions cut 0 bases from V and 14 bases from J, with 13 bases between. The CDR3 coding sequence is TGTGCCAGCAGTGAAGCCCCACTACAGGGTTACTTC. Its translation: CASSEAPLQGYF.

J is TRBJ1-2 and V is TRBV29-1; D perhaps matches TRBD1 (5 bases). Germline CDR1 SQVTM, CDR2 ANQGSEA. CDR3 length: 11 residues. V shed 7 bases and J shed 8 bases, with 14 bases lying between them. The CDR3 coding sequence is TGCAGCGCCGGCAGCGGGGGAGGCTACACCTTC. Amino acid sequence: CSAGSGGGYTF.

J is TRBJ1-5 and V is TRBV7-2, with TRBD1 as a possible D gene (6 bases). Germline values: CDR1 SGHTA, CDR2 FQGNSA. The CDR3 is 17 residues long. The germline V and J ends were trimmed by 1 base and 0 bases, with 13 bases remaining between them. The CDR3 spells CASSLVAGANSNQPQHF. The CDR3 DNA sequence: TGTGCCAGCAGCTTAGTAGCAGGGGCAAATAGCAATCAGCCCCAGCATTTT. Looking up the rest from reference TRBV7-2 and TRBJ1-5 gives the full variable domain: GAGVSQSPSNKVTEKGKDVELRCDPISGHTALYWYRQSLGQGLEFLIYFQGNSAPDKSGLPSDRFSAERTGGSVSTLTIQRTQQEDSAVYLCASSLVAGANSNQPQHFGDGTRLSIL.